This TCR beta chain is drawn from a study of blood T cell repertoires in COVID-19. Across the whole study: In each case, the material was cDNA or gDNA derived from T cells, B-cell-depleted T cells, or PBMCs.

TCRdb keeps only in-frame clones here, not all; method: immunoSEQ multiplex PCR. The sample gives about 440,000 clones, about nine tenths of which show up once; 0.55% to 0.75% is in the top ten. Specimen: PBMCs or T cells enriched from blood (not recorded which). The sequence was collected from a man aged 18 to 30 who had recovered from COVID-19.

CDR3 loop: CASRRAEKLFF. The CDR3 coding sequence is TGTGCCAGCAGGAGAGCAGAAAAACTGTTTTTT. This sequence joins TRBV2 and TRBJ1-4; D gene unclear. The CDR3 has 11 residues. Germline CDR1 SNHLY, CDR2 FYNNEI. The V gene lost 6 bases and the J gene lost 8 bases, with 7 bases spanning the gap.